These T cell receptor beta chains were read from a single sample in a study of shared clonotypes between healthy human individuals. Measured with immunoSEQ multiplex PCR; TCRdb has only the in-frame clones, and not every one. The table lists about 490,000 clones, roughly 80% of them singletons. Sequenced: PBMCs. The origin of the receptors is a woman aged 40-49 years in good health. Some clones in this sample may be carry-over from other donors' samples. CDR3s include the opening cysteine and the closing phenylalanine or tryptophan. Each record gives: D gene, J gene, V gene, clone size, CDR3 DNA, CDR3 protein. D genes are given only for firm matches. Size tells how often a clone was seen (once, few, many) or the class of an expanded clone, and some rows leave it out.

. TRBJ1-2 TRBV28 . TGTGCCAGCAGTTTATCCCCCTATGGCTACACCTTC CASSLSPYGYTF
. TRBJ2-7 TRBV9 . TGTGCCAGCAGCGAACACAGGGGAGGCGAGCAGTACTTC CASSEHRGGEQYF
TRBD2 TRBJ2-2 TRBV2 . TGTGCCAGCAGTACCGGGACTAGCACCGGGGAGCTGTTTTTT CASSTGTSTGELFF
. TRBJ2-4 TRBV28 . TGTGCCAGCAGTTTAAGTAGTAGAAACATTCAGTACTTC CASSLSSRNIQYF
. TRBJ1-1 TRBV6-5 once TGTGCCAGCAGGCACTCACCGGGCACTGAAGCTTTCTTT CASRHSPGTEAFF
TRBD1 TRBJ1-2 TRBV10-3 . TGTGCCATCAGTGAAGTGCCCGGGACAGGGCATGGCTACACCTTC CAISEVPGTGHGYTF
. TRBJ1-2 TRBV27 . TGTGCCAGCAGTCCCTGGGGGGGTACCTACACCTTC CASSPWGGTYTF
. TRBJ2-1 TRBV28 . TGTGCCAGCAGTTTAGCCCCCGCCGCGCAGTTCTTC CASSLAPAAQFF
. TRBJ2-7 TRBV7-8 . TGTGCCAGCAGTTTCCTCCGCTACCCATCCTACGAGCAGTACTTC CASSFLRYPSYEQYF
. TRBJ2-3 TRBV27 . TGTGCCAGCAGTTTATGGGGGTCAGATACGCAGTATTTT CASSLWGSDTQYF
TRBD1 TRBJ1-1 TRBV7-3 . TGTGCCAGCAGAGCAGGGGGCGGCACTGAAGCTTTCTTT CASRAGGGTEAFF
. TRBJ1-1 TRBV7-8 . TGTGCCAGCAGCTCGCCCTACAGCACTGAAGCTTTCTTT CASSSPYSTEAFF
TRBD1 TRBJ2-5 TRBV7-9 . TGTGCCAGCAGCTTAGGGGGACAGGGAAGAGAGACCCAGTACTTC CASSLGGQGRETQYF
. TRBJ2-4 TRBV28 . TGTGCCAGCAGTTTGAGGGCAGGCAAAAACATTCAGTACTTC CASSLRAGKNIQYF
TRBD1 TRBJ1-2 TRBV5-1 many TGCGCCAGCAGCTTGGCGCAGGGGGAAAACTATGGCTACACCTTC CASSLAQGENYGYTF
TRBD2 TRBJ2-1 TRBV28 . TGTGCCAGCAGTTTGAATCCCGGGACTAGCGGGTTTGATGAGCAGTTCTTC CASSLNPGTSGFDEQFF
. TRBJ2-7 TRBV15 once TGTGCCACCAGCAGTGGCTACGAGCAGTACTTC CATSSGYEQYF
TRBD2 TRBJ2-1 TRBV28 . TGTGCCAGCAGTTTGAGCGGGAGCTCCTACAATGAGCAGTTCTTC CASSLSGSSYNEQFF
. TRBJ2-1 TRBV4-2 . TGTGCCAGCAGCCGGGACCTGAGCTCCTACAATGAGCAGTTCTTC CASSRDLSSYNEQFF
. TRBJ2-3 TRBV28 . TGTGCCAGCAGCAAGCAGGGGCCAGATACGCAGTATTTT CASSKQGPDTQYF
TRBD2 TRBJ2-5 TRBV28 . TGTGCCAGCAGTCTGACTAGCGTCGAGACCCAGTACTTC CASSLTSVETQYF
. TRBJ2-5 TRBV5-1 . TGCGCCAGCAGCTTCGCCGCCAAAGAGACCCAGTACTTC CASSFAAKETQYF